The next 29 T cell receptor beta chains were all read from a single sample in a study of T cell clonotyping in hematopoietic cell transplantation. The protocol was immunoSEQ multiplex PCR, while the TCRdb copy is restricted to in-frame clones and leaves out a portion. The sample holds about 5,700 clones, 85% to 95% seen once. Sequenced material: peripheral blood mononuclear cells, taken 100 days after allogeneic stem cell transplant. These receptors all come from a female patient aged 50 to 65 who had an allogeneic stem cell transplant from an unrelated donor, so T cells may come from the graft donor. Some clones in this sample may be carry-over from other donors' samples.

This chain links TRBV6-1 with TRBJ2-2, with 9 bases lining up with TRBD1. Germline lookup yields CDR1 MNHNS and CDR2 SASEGT. The CDR3 has 15 residues. The V segment lost 7 bases and the J segment 6 bases; nucleotides outside the gene matches: 9. CDR3 DNA: TGTGCCAGCACCCAACAGGGGGCGATAGCCGGGGAGCTGTTTTTT. Its protein product is CASTQQGAIAGELFF.

This chain links TRBV10-3 with TRBJ2-7; 9 positions agree with TRBD2. CDR1 is ENHRY and CDR2 is SYGVKD in the germline V gene. The CDR3 consists of 14 residues. Trimming took 7 bases from V and 4 from J; bases not matched to a gene: 8. CDR3 loop: CAIMNNSGGYEQYF. CDR3 nucleotides: TGTGCCATCATGAATAATAGCGGGGGTTACGAGCAGTACTTC.

This clone appeared once. This rearrangement joins TRBV27 to TRBJ1-2; 8 bases align to TRBD1. Germline values: CDR1 MNHEY, CDR2 SMNVEV (reference sequence). This CDR3 spans 14 amino acids. V lost 5 bases and J lost 4; bases outside the gene matches: 6. The CDR3 DNA reads as TGTGCCAGCAGTCCCCAGGACAGGGTCTATGGCTACACCTTC. Amino acid sequence: CASSPQDRVYGYTF.

This chain links TRBV6-5 with TRBJ1-2; D is undetermined. This CDR3 spans 14 amino acids. V gave up 7 bases and J gave up 2 bases, with 14 bases separating them. The V gene's germline CDR1 is MNHEY and CDR2 SVGAGI. In DNA, the CDR3 is TGTGCCAGCACCCGAGGAGGGCCCAACTATGGCTACACCTTC. Amino acid sequence: CASTRGGPNYGYTF.

The chain joins TRBV29-1 to TRBJ1-2; D remains ambiguous. The CDR3 is 11 amino acids. Between the trimmed V and J ends, which lost 7 bases and 2 bases, there was a span of 8 bases. Germline-derived CDR1 and CDR2 are SQVTM and ANQGSEA. CDR3: CSATRNYGYTF. DNA for the CDR3: TGCAGCGCCACACGGAACTATGGCTACACCTTC.

The V call is TRBV5-8, the J call TRBJ2-5; 9 bases match TRBD1. CDR3 length: 14 amino acids. The germline V gene has CDR1 SGHTS and CDR2 YDEGEE. J gave up 7 bases and V 7 bases, and 11 bases lay outside the gene matches. CDR3 residues: CASVLGQGYGTQYF. CDR3 sequence (DNA): TGTGCCAGCGTACTGGGACAGGGCTATGGGACCCAGTACTTC.

In nucleotides, the CDR3 is TGTGCCAGCAGCCTCCGGACCAGGGGGTCTGGCTACACCTTC. This codes for CASSLRTRGSGYTF. The V gene is TRBV13, the J gene TRBJ1-2, with TRBD1 matching 7 bases. V trimming: 5 bases; J trimming: 7 bases; junction bases outside the gene matches: 10. Per the germline V gene, CDR1 is PRHDT and CDR2 is FYEKMQ (reference sequence). This CDR3 region has 14 residues.

The chain has TRBV6-5 and TRBJ1-3; unclear D gene. V was cut by 4 bases and J by 0 bases, with 13 bases left in between. The CDR3 contains 16 residues. Germline assignment: CDR1 MNHEY and CDR2 SVGAGI. The CDR3, as DNA: TGTGCCAGCAGTTCCAGGCTTCCTAGCTCTGGAAACACCATATATTTT. It is translated as CASSSRLPSSGNTIYF.

CDR3: CASSTKGGWESYEQYF. DNA for the CDR3: TGTGCCAGTAGTACCAAAGGGGGCTGGGAGTCGTACGAGCAGTACTTC. The V call is TRBV19, the J call TRBJ2-7; TRBD1 aligns across 7 bases. Trimming at V came to 4 bases and at J to 4 bases, leaving 13 bases not matched to a gene. Germline CDR1 reads LNHDA; CDR2 reads SQIVND (reference sequence). The CDR3 has 16 amino acids.

V gene TRBV30 combines with J gene TRBJ1-3, with a possible D match to TRBD1 (6 bases). Looked up from germline, CDR1 is GTSNPN and CDR2 is SVGIG (reference sequence). The CDR3 loop spans 14 amino acids. Trimming took 4 bases from V and 0 from J, leaving 10 bases between them. In DNA, the CDR3 is TGTGCCTGGACTACAGGGCTCTCTGGAAACACCATATATTTT. Protein sequence: CAWTTGLSGNTIYF. Supplemented by reference TRBV30 and TRBJ1-3, the full variable domain reads SQTIHQWPATLVQPVGSPLSLECTVEGTSNPNLYWYRQAAGRGLQLLFYSVGIGQISSEVPQNLSASRPQDRQFILSSKKLLLSDSGFYLCAWTTGLSGNTIYFGEGSWLTVV.

The chain recombines TRBV19 with TRBJ1-3, with D possibly matching TRBD1 (6 bases). The CDR3 has 15 amino acids. Germline loops: CDR1 LNHDA, CDR2 SQIVND (reference sequence). Trimming shortened V by 5 bases and J by 0 bases, and 11 bases separated the two germline ends. This CDR3 reads CASSGGQFSGNTIYF. The CDR3 DNA reads as TGTGCCAGTAGTGGAGGACAGTTCTCTGGAAACACCATATATTTT.

The chain is built from TRBV30 and TRBJ1-1; 10 bases map to TRBD1. CDR3 size: 15 residues. Germline CDR1 reads GTSNPN; CDR2 reads SVGIG (reference sequence). The ends lost 0 bases at V and 7 bases at J; junction bases unmatched: 8. In DNA, the CDR3 is TGTGCCTGGAGTGTTGTGGGACAGGGGTGGGGTGAAGCTTTCTTT. This gives the protein CAWSVVGQGWGEAFF.

J is TRBJ2-6 and V is TRBV5-1, with D perhaps being TRBD1 or TRBD2 (5 bases each). The CDR3 is 16 amino acids. V dropped 4 bases and J dropped 2 bases, with 13 bases sitting between them. CDR1 and CDR2 (germline): SGHRS, YFSETQ. Here the CDR3 reads CASSAYQGAGANVLTF. The CDR3 DNA follows: TGCGCCAGCAGCGCCTACCAGGGAGCTGGGGCCAACGTCCTGACTTTC.

The CDR3 spells CASRTNGGAASGELFF. The CDR3 DNA is TGTGCCAGCAGAACGAACGGGGGGGCCGCCTCCGGGGAGCTGTTTTTT. V usage is TRBV7-3 and J usage is TRBJ2-2; 8 positions agree with TRBD2. CDR3 size: 16 residues. V lost 6 bases and J lost 6; bases outside the gene matches: 12. Per germline, CDR1 SGHTA and CDR2 FQGTGA.

The rearrangement links TRBV5-1 to TRBJ2-7, with TRBD1 matching 10 bases. This CDR3 has 15 amino acids. The V gene end was trimmed by 6 bases and the J gene end by 6 bases; junction bases not matched to a gene: 12. Germline CDR1 reads SGHRS; CDR2 reads YFSETQ. The CDR3 reads CASTPGQGGGGEQYF. In DNA form, the CDR3 reads TGCGCCAGCACCCCCGGACAGGGGGGTGGAGGCGAGCAGTACTTC. Together with reference TRBV5-1 and TRBJ2-7, the CDR3 gives the full variable domain: KAGVTQTPRYLIKTRGQQVTLSCSPISGHRSVSWYQQTPGQGLQFLFEYFSETQRNKGNFPGRFSGRQFSNSRSEMNVSTLELGDSALYLCASTPGQGGGGEQYFGPGTRLTVT.

V usage is TRBV6-1 and J usage is TRBJ1-1; no firm D call. CDR3 length: 15 amino acids. V lost 1 base and J lost 8, with 17 bases in between. Germline values: CDR1 MNHNS, CDR2 SASEGT. The CDR3 nucleotides read TGTGCCAGCAGTGAAGAAATTGGGGTCATATCGGAAGCTTTCTTT. This codes for CASSEEIGVISEAFF.

The V call is TRBV19, the J call TRBJ1-2; TRBD1 agrees at 8 bases. V lost 6 bases and J lost 2; bases outside the gene matches: 5. Germline CDR1 is LNHDA and CDR2 is SQIVND (reference sequence). This CDR3 comprises 14 residues. The CDR3 is CASRTGQVNYGYTF. The CDR3 bases are TGTGCCAGTAGGACGGGACAGGTAAACTATGGCTACACCTTC.

This sequence joins TRBV6-1 and TRBJ2-7; 8 nucleotides match TRBD1. CDR3 size: 13 residues. The germline CDR1 and CDR2 sequences are MNHNS and SASEGT. Trimming removed 10 bases from V and 5 bases from J; junction bases left unmatched: 10. The CDR3 DNA reads as TGTGCCACCCAACAGGGGGATTTGGACGAGCAGTACTTC. It codes for CATQQGDLDEQYF.

This clone has more than one count but fewer than ten. The chain recombines TRBV4-1 with TRBJ2-1, with 8 positions matching TRBD2. In germline, CDR1 is MGHRA, CDR2 YSYEKL. The CDR3 extends over 16 amino acids. The junction had 8 bases not matched to a gene; V was cut back by 3 bases and J by 4 bases. The CDR3 reads CASSQVGAGGYNEQFF. CDR3 in DNA: TGCGCCAGCAGCCAGGTTGGTGCGGGGGGATACAATGAGCAGTTCTTC.

The chain joins TRBV6-6 to TRBJ1-5; D gene unclear. The CDR3 runs 13 residues. The V gene lost 0 bases and the J gene lost 9 bases, with 9 bases spanning the gap. Germline assignment: CDR1 MNHNY and CDR2 SVGAGI (reference sequence). The chain's CDR3 is CASSYSRERPQHF. The CDR3 DNA reads as TGTGCCAGCAGTTACTCGAGGGAGCGGCCCCAGCATTTT.

The CDR3 is CASSPRARDTQYF. As DNA, the CDR3 is TGTGCCAGCAGCCCCCGTGCCAGGGATACGCAGTATTTT. This chain links TRBV11-1 with TRBJ2-3, with no clear D. Germline V gene data show CDR1 as SGHAT and CDR2 as FQDESV (reference sequence). Trimming took 5 bases from V and 6 from J, leaving 12 bases between them. The CDR3 loop spans 13 amino acids.

This chain joins TRBV19 and TRBJ1-2; D is possibly TRBD1 (5 bases). This CDR3 has 17 amino acids. In germline, CDR1 is LNHDA, CDR2 SQIVND (reference sequence). With 3 bases removed from V and 0 bases from J, the gap between germline ends came to 17 bases. CDR3 in DNA: TGTGCCAGTAGTATCACTTTGCAGGGCTTAGCTAACTATGGCTACACCTTC. This gives the protein CASSITLQGLANYGYTF.

J is TRBJ1-5 and V is TRBV19; the D gene is possibly TRBD1 (5 bases). V was shortened by 4 bases and J by 4 bases, with 5 bases between the two germline ends. The V gene's germline CDR1 is LNHDA and CDR2 SQIVND (reference sequence). The CDR3 runs 12 residues. The CDR3 DNA follows: TGTGCCAGTAGTAGGACAAATCAGCCCCAGCATTTT. This gives the protein CASSRTNQPQHF.

The chain links TRBV29-1 to TRBJ1-2, with 7 bases aligning to TRBD1. Germline assignment: CDR1 SQVTM and CDR2 ANQGSEA. The CDR3 covers 13 residues. The trim removed 6 bases at V and 1 base at J, leaving 5 bases unmatched. The CDR3: CSVGDSVNYGYTF. The CDR3 nucleotides read TGCAGCGTGGGGGACAGCGTTAACTATGGCTACACCTTC.

The chain joins TRBV4-2 to TRBJ2-5; the match to TRBD1 covers 8 bases. CDR3 length: 14 amino acids. The trim removed 3 bases at V and 2 bases at J, leaving 2 bases unmatched. Germline assignment: CDR1 LGHNA and CDR2 YNFKEQ. In nucleotides, the CDR3 is TGTGCCAGCAGCCAGGGACAGGAGCAAGAGACCCAGTACTTC. This translates into CASSQGQEQETQYF.

This chain links TRBV5-4 with TRBJ2-2; 14 positions agree with TRBD2. In germline, CDR1 is SGHNT, CDR2 YYREEE (reference sequence). V was pared by 6 bases and J by 7 bases, with 8 bases of the junction left unmatched. CDR3 length equals 16 residues. The CDR3 DNA is TGTGCCAGCAAGACTAGCGGGGGGGCCACGGGCGGGGAGCTGTTTTTT. Residues: CASKTSGGATGGELFF.

This clone appeared once. The chain carries TRBV5-1 and TRBJ2-7; 11 bases fit TRBD1. Germline values: CDR1 SGHRS, CDR2 YFSETQ. This CDR3 comprises 17 residues. The trim removed 9 bases at V and 5 bases at J, leaving 19 bases unmatched. The CDR3 reads CATSLDGRTGGVDEQYF. In DNA form, the CDR3 reads TGCGCCACCTCCCTCGACGGCCGGACAGGGGGCGTGGACGAGCAGTACTTC.

The rearrangement joins TRBV6-1 to TRBJ1-1; D is perhaps TRBD1 (5 bases). Germline V lookup: CDR1 MNHNS, CDR2 SASEGT. The V and J ends lost 0 bases and 4 bases respectively, with 9 bases between them. The CDR3 spans 14 residues. CDR3 DNA: TGTGCCAGCAGTGAAGCCGGGGGAGGCACTGAAGCTTTCTTT. Translating gives CASSEAGGGTEAFF.

The V call is TRBV2, the J call TRBJ1-4, with D possibly being TRBD1 (5 bases). There are 15 residues in the CDR3. V lost 5 bases, J lost 3 bases, and 13 bases lay in between. CDR1 and CDR2 (germline): SNHLY, FYNNEI. The CDR3 DNA is TGTGCCAGCAGTCAGACGTGGGGGGCTAATGAAAAACTGTTTTTT. The encoded protein is CASSQTWGANEKLFF.